These T cell receptor beta chains were read from a single sample in a study of blood T cell repertoires in COVID-19. The assay was immunoSEQ multiplex PCR, and TCRdb's table has in-frame clones only and misses some. The table has roughly 250,000 clones, roughly 87% seen once. The sequencing input was PBMCs or T cells enriched from blood (not recorded which). Source of these receptors: a young woman with acute COVID-19. Each CDR3 is given with its conserved first and last residue. Expanded clones are given a class, and other clones once, few, many or no size at all.

V gene	J gene	CDR3 length	clone size	CDR3 protein
TRBV15	TRBJ1-1	14	-	CATSTRTGNTEAFF
TRBV5-1	TRBJ1-2	14	-	CASSAPGQEYGYTF
TRBV4-1	TRBJ1-2	15	-	CASSQVGGRAGGYTF
TRBV7-8	TRBJ2-7	13	-	CASSTTSSYEQYF
TRBV9	TRBJ1-1	14	-	CASSLDTQNTEAFF
TRBV5-5	TRBJ2-1	15	-	CASSLVAGYGNEQFF
TRBV10-2	TRBJ1-5	13	-	CASSVQGNQPQHF
TRBV19	TRBJ2-5	15	-	CASSLGEGGQETQYF
TRBV7-3	TRBJ1-2	13	few	CASSKIQGDGYTF
TRBV5-6	TRBJ1-1	12	-	CASTMRADEAFF
TRBV30	TRBJ1-2	11	-	CAWGPRQSYTF
TRBV2	TRBJ2-7	11	-	CASTEAFEQYF
TRBV7-2	TRBJ1-2	16	-	CASSLQDTMANYGYTF
TRBV6-6	TRBJ1-2	14	once	CASSYGGIGYGYTF
TRBV2	TRBJ1-5	13	-	CASSRTQGQPQHF
TRBV27	TRBJ1-6	15	-	CASSLLAGMGSPLHF
TRBV5-5	TRBJ2-7	13	-	CASSFGGAYEQYF
TRBV4-1	TRBJ2-5	13	-	CASSQAPEETQYF
TRBV11-1	TRBJ2-1	16	few	CASSFGTSGRYNEQFF
TRBV6-5	TRBJ2-7	10	-	CASGLDEQYF
TRBV19	TRBJ1-1	13	few	CASSPRGAPEAFF
TRBV24-1	TRBJ1-6	15	-	CATVRTGSHNSPLHF
TRBV19	TRBJ1-3	18	-	CASSSRLHTGEYRNTIYF
TRBV10-2	TRBJ2-1	13	once	CATETGQVAEQFF
TRBV19	TRBJ1-2	13	-	CASSNRGRRGYTF
TRBV5-1	TRBJ2-7	15	-	CASSELAGFSYEQYF
TRBV7-2	TRBJ2-7	15	-	CASSPGSTLHYEQYF
TRBV6-2/TRBV6-3	TRBJ1-1	16	-	CASSQGRGLMNTEAFF
TRBV15	TRBJ1-4	18	-	CATSRDQIRDRGLEKLFF
TRBV24-1	TRBJ2-3	13	-	CATSFGGTDTQYF
TRBV10-3	TRBJ2-7	14	-	CAISAGQGESEQYF
TRBV6-1	TRBJ1-3	17	-	CASSEPYRGIPGNTIYF
TRBV7-7	TRBJ2-1	16	-	CASSPFPESSYNEQFF
TRBV3-1/TRBV3-2	TRBJ1-1	12	-	CASSQPYTEAFF
TRBV3-1/TRBV3-2	TRBJ1-1	11	-	CASLQGQQAFF
TRBV9	TRBJ1-5	14	-	CASSRGGSHQPQHF
TRBV28	TRBJ2-3	16	-	CASSFAGTGWSDTQYF
TRBV6-5	TRBJ2-1	10	few	CARDRDEQFF
TRBV4-1	TRBJ2-4	18	-	CASSQEQLGQGALTIQYF
TRBV2	TRBJ1-4	13	-	CASTGTGVGKLFF
TRBV2	TRBJ2-2	14	-	CASSAPGYTGELFF
TRBV3-1/TRBV3-2	TRBJ2-3	19	-	CASSQAAAGSGSVTDTQYF
TRBV2	TRBJ1-5	16	-	CASSPKGGQNNQPQHF
TRBV5-1	TRBJ1-1	16	once	CASSRIGQGLNTEAFF
TRBV7-6	TRBJ1-1	15	-	CASSIRDSGATEAFF
TRBV15	TRBJ2-3	16	-	CATSSGLALSTDTQYF
TRBV30	TRBJ2-6	14	-	CAWSLRSGANVLTF
TRBV4-3	TRBJ2-3	15	-	CASSQESGHTDTQYF
TRBV5-1	TRBJ2-7	16	-	CASSYQAGGLGDEQYF
TRBV6-5	TRBJ2-7	15	-	CASSPPGGSFYEQYF
TRBV19	TRBJ1-1	15	-	CASSAQGLPNTEAFF
TRBV3-1/TRBV3-2	TRBJ2-2	16	-	CASSAMGGANTGELFF
TRBV29-1	TRBJ2-1	12	-	CSGGRGDNEQFF
TRBV19	TRBJ2-1	16	-	CASSIVNPGSYNEQFF